This T cell receptor beta chain was recorded in a study of Ad26.COV2.S vaccination and SARS-CoV-2 variants. Concerning this clone itself: Its specificity is unknown.

Some clones are missing from TCRdb's copy, which holds only in-frame ones; the method was immunoSEQ multiplex PCR. The repertoire holds approximately 340,000 clones, with about 90% as singletons. Regarding the study as a whole: Estimates derived from TCR breadth and depth analyses may have underestimated total T cell responses. Reported post-vaccination CD8+ and CD4+ T cell responses to spike showed substantial breadth. Individuals receiving vaccine had higher spike-specific TCR breadth than placebo recipients did. It was found that vaccine and placebo recipients had similar non-spike TCR breadth.

The material sequenced was peripheral blood, taken after recovery from COVID-19. The source of this sequence is a human donor who had recovered from COVID-19.

The CDR3 DNA reads TGTGCCGGGGGAGGGGCCGTCAACTATGGCTACACCTTC. Its translation is CAGGGAVNYGYTF. The gene calls are TRBV7-9 and TRBJ1-2, with D possibly TRBD1 on 5 matching bases. Deletions cut 11 bases from V and 2 bases from J, with 15 bases between. The CDR3 has 13 amino acids. Germline V gives CDR1 SEHNR, CDR2 FQNEAQ (reference sequence). Based on the CDR3 plus reference TRBV7-9 and TRBJ1-2, the full variable domain is DTGVSQNPRHKITKRGQNVTFRCDPISEHNRLYWYRQTLGQGPEFLTYFQNEAQLEKSRLLSDRFSAERPKGSFSTLEIQRTEQGDSAMYLCAGGGAVNYGYTFGSGTRLTVV.